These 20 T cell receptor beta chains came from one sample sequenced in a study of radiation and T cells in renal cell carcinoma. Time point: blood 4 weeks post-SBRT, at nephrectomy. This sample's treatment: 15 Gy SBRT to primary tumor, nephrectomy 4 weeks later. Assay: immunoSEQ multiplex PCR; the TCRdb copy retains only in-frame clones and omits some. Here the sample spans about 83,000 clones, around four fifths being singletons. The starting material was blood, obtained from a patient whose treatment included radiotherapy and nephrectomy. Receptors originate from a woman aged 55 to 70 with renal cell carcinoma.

The CDR3 DNA reads TGTGCCAGTAGTCAAACCCGGAATCAGCCCCAGCATTTT. This encodes CASSQTRNQPQHF. This chain joins TRBV19 and TRBJ1-5, with unresolved D. The length of the CDR3 is 13 residues. Per the germline V gene, CDR1 is LNHDA and CDR2 is SQIVND (reference sequence). Trimming cost V 5 bases and J 4 bases, with 9 bases left between them.

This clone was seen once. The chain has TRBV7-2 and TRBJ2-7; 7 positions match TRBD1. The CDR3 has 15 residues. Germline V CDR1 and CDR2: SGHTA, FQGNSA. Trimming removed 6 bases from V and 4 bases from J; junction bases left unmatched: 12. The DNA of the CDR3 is TGTGCCAGCAGAATAGACGTGAAACAGGGGTACGAGCAGTACTTC. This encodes CASRIDVKQGYEQYF.

This CDR3 is CASSLGQNTEAFF. CDR3 DNA: TGTGCCAGCAGCTTAGGACAGAACACTGAAGCTTTCTTT. This rearrangement joins TRBV7-6 to TRBJ1-1; D uncertain. Trimming pared 1 base from V and 1 base from J, leaving 4 bases between. The germline V gene has CDR1 SGHVS and CDR2 FNYEAQ. This CDR3 region has 13 residues.

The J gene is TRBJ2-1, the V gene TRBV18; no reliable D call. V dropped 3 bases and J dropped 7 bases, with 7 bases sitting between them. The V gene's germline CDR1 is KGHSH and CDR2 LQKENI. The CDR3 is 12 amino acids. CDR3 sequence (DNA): TGTGCCAGCTCACCCGAAGGGAATGAGCAGTTCTTC. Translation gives CASSPEGNEQFF.

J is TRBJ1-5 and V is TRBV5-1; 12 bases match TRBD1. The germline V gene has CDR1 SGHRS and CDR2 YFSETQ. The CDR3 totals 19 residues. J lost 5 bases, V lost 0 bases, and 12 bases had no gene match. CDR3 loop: CASSLGDGTGGSLDQPQHF. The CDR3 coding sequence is TGCGCCAGCAGCTTGGGTGATGGGACAGGGGGCTCGTTAGATCAGCCCCAGCATTTT.

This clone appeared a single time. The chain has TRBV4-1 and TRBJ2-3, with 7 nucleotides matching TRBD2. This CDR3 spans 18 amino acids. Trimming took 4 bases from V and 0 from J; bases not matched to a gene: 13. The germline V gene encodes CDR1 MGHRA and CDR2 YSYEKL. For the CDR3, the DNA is TGCGCCAGCAGCCCCATTTCGGGGGGAACAACTAGCACAGATACGCAGTATTTT. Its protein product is CASSPISGGTTSTDTQYF.

This chain's CDR3 is CAWGLAGARPYEQYF. The CDR3 DNA reads as TGTGCCTGGGGACTAGCGGGAGCCCGGCCCTACGAGCAGTACTTC. This chain joins TRBV30 and TRBJ2-7; TRBD2 agrees at 13 bases. The V gene's germline CDR1 is GTSNPN and CDR2 SVGIG (reference sequence). This CDR3 spans 15 amino acids. With 5 bases clipped from V and 2 bases from J, the junction kept 6 bases outside the gene matches.

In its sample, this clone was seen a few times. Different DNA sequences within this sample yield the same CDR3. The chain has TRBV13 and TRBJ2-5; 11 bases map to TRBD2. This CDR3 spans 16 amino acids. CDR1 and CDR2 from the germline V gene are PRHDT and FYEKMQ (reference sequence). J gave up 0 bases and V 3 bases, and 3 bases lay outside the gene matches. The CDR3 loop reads CASSFGTSGDQETQYF. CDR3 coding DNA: TGTGCCAGCAGCTTCGGGACTAGCGGCGACCAAGAGACCCAGTACTTC.

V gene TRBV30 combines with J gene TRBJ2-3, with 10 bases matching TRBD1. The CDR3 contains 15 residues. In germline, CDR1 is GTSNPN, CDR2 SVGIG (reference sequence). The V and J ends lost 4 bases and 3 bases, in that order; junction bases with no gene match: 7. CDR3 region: CAWNLGGQGTDTQYF. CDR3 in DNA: TGTGCCTGGAACTTAGGGGGACAGGGGACAGATACGCAGTATTTT.

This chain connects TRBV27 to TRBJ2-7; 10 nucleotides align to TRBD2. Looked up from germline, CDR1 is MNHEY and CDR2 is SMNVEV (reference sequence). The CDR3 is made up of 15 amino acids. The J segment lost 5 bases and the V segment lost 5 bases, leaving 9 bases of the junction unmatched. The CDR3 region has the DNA TGTGCCAGCAGTCCGCTTAGCGGGGGGAGGCACGAGCAGTACTTC. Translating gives CASSPLSGGRHEQYF.

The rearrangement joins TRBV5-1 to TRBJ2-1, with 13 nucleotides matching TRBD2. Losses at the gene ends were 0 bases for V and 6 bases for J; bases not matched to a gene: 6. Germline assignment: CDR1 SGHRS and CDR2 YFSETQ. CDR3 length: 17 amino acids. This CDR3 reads CASSLEGGLAGVNEQFF. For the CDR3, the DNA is TGCGCCAGCAGCTTGGAGGGAGGACTAGCGGGAGTCAATGAGCAGTTCTTC. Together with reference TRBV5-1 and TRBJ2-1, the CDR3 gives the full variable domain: KAGVTQTPRYLIKTRGQQVTLSCSPISGHRSVSWYQQTPGQGLQFLFEYFSETQRNKGNFPGRFSGRQFSNSRSEMNVSTLELGDSALYLCASSLEGGLAGVNEQFFGPGTRLTVL.

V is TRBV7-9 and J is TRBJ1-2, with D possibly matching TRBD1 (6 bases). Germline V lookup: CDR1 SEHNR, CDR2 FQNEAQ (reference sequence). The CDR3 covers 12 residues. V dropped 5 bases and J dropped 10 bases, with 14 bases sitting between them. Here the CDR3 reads CASSDRDTYYTF. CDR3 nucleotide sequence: TGTGCCAGCAGCGACCGGGACACCTACTACACCTTC.

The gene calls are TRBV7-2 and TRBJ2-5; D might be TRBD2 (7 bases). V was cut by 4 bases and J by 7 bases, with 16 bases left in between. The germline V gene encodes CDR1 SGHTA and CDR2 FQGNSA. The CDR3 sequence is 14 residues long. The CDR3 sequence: CASSSKGGAATQYF. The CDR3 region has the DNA TGTGCCAGCAGCTCAAAGGGGGGGGCCGCGACCCAGTACTTC.

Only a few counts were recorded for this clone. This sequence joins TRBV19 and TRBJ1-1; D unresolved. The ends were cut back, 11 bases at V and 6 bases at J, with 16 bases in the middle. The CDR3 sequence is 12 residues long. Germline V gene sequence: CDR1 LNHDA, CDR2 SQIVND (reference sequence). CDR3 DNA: TGTGCCTGTGGTACCGGCGGGGCTGAAGCTTTCTTT. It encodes CACGTGGAEAFF.

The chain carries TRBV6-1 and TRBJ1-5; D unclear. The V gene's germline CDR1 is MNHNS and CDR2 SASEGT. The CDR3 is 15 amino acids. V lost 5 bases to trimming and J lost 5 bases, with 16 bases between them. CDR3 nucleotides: TGTGCCAGCAGTCCCAGAGCGGACGGAGATCAGCCCCAGCATTTT. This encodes CASSPRADGDQPQHF.

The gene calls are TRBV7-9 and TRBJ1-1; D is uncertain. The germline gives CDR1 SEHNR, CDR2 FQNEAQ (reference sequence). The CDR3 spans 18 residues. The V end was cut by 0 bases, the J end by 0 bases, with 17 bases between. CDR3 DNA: TGTGCCAGCAGCTTAGCACCCTCTACGGGCCGCATGAACACTGAAGCTTTCTTT. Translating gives CASSLAPSTGRMNTEAFF.

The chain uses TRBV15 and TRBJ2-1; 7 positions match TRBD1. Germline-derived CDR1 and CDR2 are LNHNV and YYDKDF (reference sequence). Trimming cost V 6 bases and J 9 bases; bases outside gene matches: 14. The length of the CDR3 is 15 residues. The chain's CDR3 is CATSLDRAVPLEQFF. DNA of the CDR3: TGTGCCACCAGTCTTGACAGGGCTGTACCCCTTGAGCAGTTCTTC.

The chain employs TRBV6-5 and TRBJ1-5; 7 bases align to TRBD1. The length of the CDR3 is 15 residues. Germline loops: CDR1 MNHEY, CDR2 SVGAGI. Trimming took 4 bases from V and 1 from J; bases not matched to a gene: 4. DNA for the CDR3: TGTGCCAGCAGTTTACAGGGGAAGAGCAATCAGCCCCAGCATTTT. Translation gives CASSLQGKSNQPQHF.

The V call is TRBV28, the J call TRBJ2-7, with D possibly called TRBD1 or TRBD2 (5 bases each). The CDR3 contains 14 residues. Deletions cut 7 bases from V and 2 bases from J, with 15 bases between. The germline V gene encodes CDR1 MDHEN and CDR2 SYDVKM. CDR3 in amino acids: CASIRGPFPYEQYF. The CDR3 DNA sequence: TGTGCCAGCATCCGGGGACCGTTTCCCTACGAGCAGTACTTC.

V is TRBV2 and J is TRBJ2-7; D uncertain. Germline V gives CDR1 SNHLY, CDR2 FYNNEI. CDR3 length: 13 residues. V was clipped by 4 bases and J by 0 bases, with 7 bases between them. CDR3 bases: TGTGCCAGCAGTGGCGCCAGCTCCTACGAGCAGTACTTC. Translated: CASSGASSYEQYF.